Listed below are T cell receptor beta chains from one sample, sequenced in a study of PD-1 blockade in classical Hodgkin lymphoma. Method: immunoSEQ multiplex PCR; TCRdb's copy keeps in-frame clones and lacks some. The sample consists of around 90,000 clones, roughly 78% of them appearing once. The sequenced sample was peripheral blood mononuclear cells (PBMCs), obtained before the fourth cycle of nivolumab. Every receptor here comes from a human donor with classical Hodgkin lymphoma. The CDR3 runs from the conserved cysteine through the conserved F or W. The D gene is left open where the match is weak. Expanded clones get a size class; other rows say once, few or many, or leave the size out.

>17|NA|TRBV7-8|NA|TRBJ1-1
TGTGCCAGCAGCTTAGGCTGGGCAGGGCAAGACTGGAACGGAGCTTTCTTT
CASSLGWAGQDWNGAFF
>14|NA|TRBV2|NA|TRBJ1-4
TGTGCCAGCAGCCCAGGCAGGTCTAATGAAAAACTGTTTTTT
CASSPGRSNEKLFF
>15|NA|TRBV2|NA|TRBJ2-1
TGTGCCACCCGGATGGGGCTGGGGTCCTACAATGAGCAGTTCTTC
CATRMGLGSYNEQFF
>14|NA|TRBV7-9|few|TRBJ2-2
TGTGCCAGCAGCCAACTTATTACTGCCGGGGAGCTGTTTTTT
CASSQLITAGELFF
>13|NA|TRBV7-3|few|TRBJ2-1
TGTGCCAGCAGCCAGGGCTCTTACAATGAGCAGTTCTTC
CASSQGSYNEQFF
>13|NA|TRBV6-5|NA|TRBJ1-5
TGTGCCAGCAGTCCACGAGCAAGGCAGCCCCAGCATTTT
CASSPRARQPQHF
>14|NA|TRBV19|NA|TRBJ2-7
TGTGCCAGCAGCTTGGTGGGACGGCACTACGAGCAGTACTTC
CASSLVGRHYEQYF
>14|NA|TRBV2|NA|TRBJ1-4
TGTGCCAGCACCGTGGATTTTGGGGATGAAAAACTGTTTTTT
CASTVDFGDEKLFF
>13|TRBD1|TRBV9|NA|TRBJ1-2
TGTGCCAGCAGCGACAGGGGGCGGGTTGGCTACACCTTC
CASSDRGRVGYTF
>15|NA|TRBV7-3|NA|TRBJ1-1
TGTGCCAGCAGCTTTAAGGGGGGCCCGAACACTGAAGCTTTCTTT
CASSFKGGPNTEAFF
>15|NA|TRBV7-8|NA|TRBJ1-1
TGTGCCAGCAGCTTCGTTGGCGGGGGGACCACTGAAGCTTTCTTT
CASSFVGGGTTEAFF
>14|NA|TRBV7-3|NA|TRBJ2-1
TGTGCCAGCAGCTTACCCGGGCACTACAATGAGCAGTTCTTC
CASSLPGHYNEQFF
>11|NA|TRBV6-5|NA|TRBJ2-1
TGTGCCAGCAGTCGGGACGTTGAGCAGTTCTTC
CASSRDVEQFF
>14|TRBD2|TRBV6-6|NA|TRBJ2-7
TGTGCCAGCAGAAGAGGAGCGGGAGTCTACGAGCAGTACTTC
CASRRGAGVYEQYF
>13|NA|TRBV30|NA|TRBJ2-7
TGTGCCTGGGGATCACGGAGGGGTGGCGAGCAGTACTTC
CAWGSRRGGEQYF
>12|NA|TRBV6-1|NA|TRBJ1-2
TGTGCCAGCAGTGAATTTAGGGATGGCTACACCTTC
CASSEFRDGYTF
>16|NA|TRBV4-1|NA|TRBJ2-7
TGCGCCAGCAGCCAAGAGGTACGAGGGGGGACCTACGAGCAGTACTTC
CASSQEVRGGTYEQYF
>15|TRBD1|TRBV19|NA|TRBJ1-2
TGTGCCAGTAGTATCGAGGCAGGGGGCGACTATGGCTACACCTTC
CASSIEAGGDYGYTF
>15|TRBD1|TRBV9|NA|TRBJ1-5
TGTGCCAGCAGCGTAGGGACAGGGGGTAATCAGCCCCAGCATTTT
CASSVGTGGNQPQHF
>16|NA|TRBV19|NA|TRBJ2-3
TGTGCCAGTAGTACCGACAGGCCCACTAGCACAGATACGCAGTATTTT
CASSTDRPTSTDTQYF
>14|NA|TRBV18|NA|TRBJ1-1
TGTGCCAGCTCGCGCGGGGGTGGGGACACTGAAGCTTTCTTT
CASSRGGGDTEAFF
>15|NA|TRBV7-9|few|TRBJ1-3
TGTGCCAGCAGCTTAGGGCAGGGCTCTGGAAACACCATATATTTT
CASSLGQGSGNTIYF
>16|TRBD2|TRBV19|once|TRBJ2-5
TGTGCCAGTAGGAGTCCGACTAGCGGGGAACAAGAGACCCAGTACTTC
CASRSPTSGEQETQYF
>15|TRBD2|TRBV7-3|NA|TRBJ2-1
TGTGCCAGCAGCTTAAACGGGGGGGCCCAGAATGAGCAGTTCTTC
CASSLNGGAQNEQFF
>16|TRBD1|TRBV19|few|TRBJ2-1
TGTGCCAGTAGTCCACAGACAGGGGTGTATAGGAATGAGCAGTTCTTC
CASSPQTGVYRNEQFF
>16|NA|TRBV5-1|NA|TRBJ1-3
TGCGCCAGCAGCCCCTACGGGGTTGACTCTGGAAACACCATATATTTT
CASSPYGVDSGNTIYF
>16|NA|TRBV27|NA|TRBJ2-7
TGTGCCAGCAGTTTATTGGGGGGGCGCGAATCCTACGAGCAGTACTTC
CASSLLGGRESYEQYF